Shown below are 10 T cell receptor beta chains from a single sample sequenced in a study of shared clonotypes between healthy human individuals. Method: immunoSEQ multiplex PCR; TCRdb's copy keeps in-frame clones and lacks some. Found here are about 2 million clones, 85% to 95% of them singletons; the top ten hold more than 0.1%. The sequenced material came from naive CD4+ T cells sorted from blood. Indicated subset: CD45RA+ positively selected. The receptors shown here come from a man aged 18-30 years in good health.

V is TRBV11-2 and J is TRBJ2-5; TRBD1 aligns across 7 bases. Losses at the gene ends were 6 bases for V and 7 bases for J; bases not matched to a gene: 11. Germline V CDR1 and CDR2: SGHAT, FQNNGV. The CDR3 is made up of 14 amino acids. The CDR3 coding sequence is TGTGCCAGCAGACCCGACAGGGCCTATGGGACCCAGTACTTC. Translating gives CASRPDRAYGTQYF.

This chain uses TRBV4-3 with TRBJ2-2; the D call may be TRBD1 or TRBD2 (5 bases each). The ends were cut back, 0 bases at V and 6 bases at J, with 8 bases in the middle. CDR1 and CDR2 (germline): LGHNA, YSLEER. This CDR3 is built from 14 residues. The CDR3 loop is CASSQERGAGELFF. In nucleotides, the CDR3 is TGCGCCAGCAGCCAAGAGAGAGGGGCCGGGGAGCTGTTTTTT.

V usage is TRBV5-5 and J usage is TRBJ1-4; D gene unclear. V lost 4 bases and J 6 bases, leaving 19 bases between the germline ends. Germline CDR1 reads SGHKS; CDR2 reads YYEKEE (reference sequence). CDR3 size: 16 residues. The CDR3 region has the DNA TGTGCCAGCAGCCTGGGCGGGAAGGTTGTTCATGAAAAACTGTTTTTT. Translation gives CASSLGGKVVHEKLFF. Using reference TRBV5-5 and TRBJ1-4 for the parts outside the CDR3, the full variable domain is DAGVTQSPTHLIKTRGQQVTLRCSPISGHKSVSWYQQVLGQGPQFIFQYYEKEERGRGNFPDRFSARQFPNYSSELNVNALLLGDSALYLCASSLGGKVVHEKLFFGSGTQLSVL.

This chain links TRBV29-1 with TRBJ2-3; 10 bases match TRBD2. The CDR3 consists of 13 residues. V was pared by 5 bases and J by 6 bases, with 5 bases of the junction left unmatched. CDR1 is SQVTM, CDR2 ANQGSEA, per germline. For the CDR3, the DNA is TGCAGCGTTTCCAGCGGGGGGGCCGATACGCAGTATTTT. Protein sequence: CSVSSGGADTQYF.

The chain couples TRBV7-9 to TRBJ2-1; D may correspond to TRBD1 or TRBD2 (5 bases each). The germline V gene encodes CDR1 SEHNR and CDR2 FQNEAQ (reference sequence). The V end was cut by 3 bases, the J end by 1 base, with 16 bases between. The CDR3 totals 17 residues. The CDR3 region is CASSFSPMGRSYNEQFF. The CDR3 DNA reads TGTGCCAGCAGCTTCTCCCCAATGGGACGGTCCTACAATGAGCAGTTCTTC.

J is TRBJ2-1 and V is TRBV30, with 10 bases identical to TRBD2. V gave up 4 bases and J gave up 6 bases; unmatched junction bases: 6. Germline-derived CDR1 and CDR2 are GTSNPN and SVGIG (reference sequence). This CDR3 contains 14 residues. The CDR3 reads CAWTGLAKSNEQFF. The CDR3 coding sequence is TGTGCCTGGACGGGACTAGCGAAGTCCAATGAGCAGTTCTTC.

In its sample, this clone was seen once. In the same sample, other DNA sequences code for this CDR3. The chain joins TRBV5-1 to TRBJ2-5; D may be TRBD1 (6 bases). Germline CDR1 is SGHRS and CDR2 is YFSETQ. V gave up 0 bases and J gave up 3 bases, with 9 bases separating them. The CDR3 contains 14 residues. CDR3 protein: CASSLVAGEETQYF. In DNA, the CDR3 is TGCGCCAGCAGCTTGGTGGCAGGGGAAGAGACCCAGTACTTC.

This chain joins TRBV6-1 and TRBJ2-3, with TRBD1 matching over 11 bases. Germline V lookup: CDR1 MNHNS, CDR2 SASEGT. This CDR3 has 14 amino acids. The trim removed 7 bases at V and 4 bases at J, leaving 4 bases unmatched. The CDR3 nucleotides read TGTGCCAGCACAGGACAGGGGGCCGCAGATACGCAGTATTTT. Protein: CASTGQGAADTQYF.

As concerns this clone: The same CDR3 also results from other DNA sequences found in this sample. In DNA, the CDR3 is TGTGCCAGCAGTGTAGCGGGGTCTGGAAACACCATATATTTT. This translates into CASSVAGSGNTIYF. The genes are TRBV6-1 and TRBJ1-3; no clear D gene. Per the germline V gene, CDR1 is MNHNS and CDR2 is SASEGT. The germline V and J ends were trimmed by 4 bases and 1 base, with 8 bases remaining between them. This CDR3 region has 14 residues.

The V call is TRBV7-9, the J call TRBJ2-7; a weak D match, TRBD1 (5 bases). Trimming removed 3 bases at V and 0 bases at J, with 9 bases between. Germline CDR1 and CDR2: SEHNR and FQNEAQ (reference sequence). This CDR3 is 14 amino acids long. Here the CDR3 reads CASSFDRSSYEQYF. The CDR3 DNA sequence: TGTGCCAGCAGCTTCGACAGATCCTCCTACGAGCAGTACTTC.